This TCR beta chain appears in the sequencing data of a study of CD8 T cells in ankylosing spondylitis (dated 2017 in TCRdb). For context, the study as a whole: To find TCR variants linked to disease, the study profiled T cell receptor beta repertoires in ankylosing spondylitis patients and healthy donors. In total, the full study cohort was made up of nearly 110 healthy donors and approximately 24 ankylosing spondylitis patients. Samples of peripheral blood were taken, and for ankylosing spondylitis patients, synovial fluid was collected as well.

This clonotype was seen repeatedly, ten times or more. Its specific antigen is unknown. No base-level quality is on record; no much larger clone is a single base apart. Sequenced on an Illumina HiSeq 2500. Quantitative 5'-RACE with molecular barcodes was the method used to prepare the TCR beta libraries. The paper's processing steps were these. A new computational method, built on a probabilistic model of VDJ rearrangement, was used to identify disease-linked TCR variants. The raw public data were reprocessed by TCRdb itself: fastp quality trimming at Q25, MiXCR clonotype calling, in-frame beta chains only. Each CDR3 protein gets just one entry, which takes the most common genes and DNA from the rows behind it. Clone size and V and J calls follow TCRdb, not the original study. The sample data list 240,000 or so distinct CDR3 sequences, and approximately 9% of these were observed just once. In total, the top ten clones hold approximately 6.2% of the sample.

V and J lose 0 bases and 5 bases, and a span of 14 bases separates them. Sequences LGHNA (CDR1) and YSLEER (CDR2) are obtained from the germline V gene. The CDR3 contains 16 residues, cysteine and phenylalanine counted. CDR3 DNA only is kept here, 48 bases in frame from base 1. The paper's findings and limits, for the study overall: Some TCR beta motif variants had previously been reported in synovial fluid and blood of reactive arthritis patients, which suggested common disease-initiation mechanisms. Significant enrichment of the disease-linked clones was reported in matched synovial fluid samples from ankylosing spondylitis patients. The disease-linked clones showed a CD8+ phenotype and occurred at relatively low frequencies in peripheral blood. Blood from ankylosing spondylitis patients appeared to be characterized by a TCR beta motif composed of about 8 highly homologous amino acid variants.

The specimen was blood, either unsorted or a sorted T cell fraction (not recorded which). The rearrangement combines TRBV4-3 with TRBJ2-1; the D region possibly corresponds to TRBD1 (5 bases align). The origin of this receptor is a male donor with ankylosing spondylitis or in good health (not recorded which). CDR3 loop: CASSQEAGNSNNEQFF. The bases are TGCGCCAGCAGCCAAGAAGCAGGGAACAGTAACAATGAGCAGTTCTTC.